Included here is one T cell receptor beta chain sequence, with context. This sample includes further DNA sequences coding for the same CDR3. The data were taken from a study of blood T cell repertoires in COVID-19. Study details: T cells, B-cell-depleted T cells, or PBMCs supplied cDNA or gDNA.

Here immunoSEQ multiplex PCR was the method, and the copy in TCRdb shows in-frame clones only, minus some. The data contain under 400,000 clones, over 85% of them seen just once; the ten biggest clones take up just under 4%. With 4 bases removed from V and 1 base from J, the gap between germline ends came to 11 bases. Germline CDR1 is SGHRS and CDR2 is YFSETQ. CDR3 length: 14 amino acids. The receptor's source is a woman between 55 and 75 years old with COVID-19, enrolled during active disease. Sequenced: peripheral blood. The chain is built from TRBV5-1 and TRBJ1-1, with D possibly TRBD1 on 6 matching bases. CDR3 residues: CASSEQGGNTEAFF. CDR3 sequence (DNA): TGCGCCAGCAGCGAGCAAGGGGGGAACACTGAAGCTTTCTTT.